This record looks at one TCR beta chain sequence and its context. The antigen is unknown. The sample belongs to a study of T cell responses to AZD1222 COVID-19 vaccine. Study results and limitations: Spike-specific TCR repertoires showed rising breadth and depth after two AZD1222 doses. The reported proportion of spike-specific TCRs targeting unmutated variant regions was nearly half.

The CDR3 length is 14 residues. Per germline, CDR1 MDHEN and CDR2 SYDVKM. With 3 bases removed from V and 7 bases from J, the gap between germline ends came to 12 bases. Data came from immunoSEQ multiplex PCR; TCRdb stores just in-frame clones and leaves some out. Seen here are more than 150,000 clones, roughly 92% observed once, and the top ten hold roughly 1.7%. V is TRBV28 and J is TRBJ1-4, with D maybe TRBD1 (6 bases). This sample comprised peripheral blood, obtained 28 days after the second AZD1222 dose. The TCR was taken from an adult who received the AZD1222 COVID-19 vaccine. The CDR3 DNA reads as TGTGCCAGCAGTTTGTGGGGGCGCGGTGAAAAACTGTTTTTT. Protein sequence: CASSLWGRGEKLFF.